This T cell receptor (beta chain) was profiled in a study of cytomegalovirus exposure and HLA in healthy donors. Study findings and constraints: Around 160 TCR beta chains were listed as cytomegalovirus-associated. TCR beta chains associated with HLA were, in a later analysis, more clonally expanded than equally common others. The study found most TCR sequences rare, yet found some public TCRs in many donors. The authors confirmed in vitro that a few CMV-associated chains were specific for CMV antigens.

Comment on this clone: Antigen: not known.

Both 60 Vbeta primers and 13 Jbeta primers went into the PCR. Sequencing used immunoSEQ multiplex PCR; TCRdb keeps in-frame clones, though not all of them. The repertoire has 75,000 to 90,000 clones, 78% of them found once; the top ten carry 8% to 9%. The material sequenced was PBMCs. The sequence was collected from a woman in her thirties or forties in good health and CMV-seropositive.

The CDR3 is CASSQMASSGGALEQFF. CDR3 bases: TGTGCCAGCAGCCAGATGGCCAGTAGCGGGGGGGCACTTGAGCAGTTCTTC. The V call is TRBV7-6, the J call TRBJ2-1, with 11 bases that match TRBD2. This CDR3 contains 17 residues. After removal of 5 bases from V and 9 bases from J, the junction contained 15 bases not matched to a gene. Germline CDR1 is SGHVS and CDR2 is FNYEAQ.